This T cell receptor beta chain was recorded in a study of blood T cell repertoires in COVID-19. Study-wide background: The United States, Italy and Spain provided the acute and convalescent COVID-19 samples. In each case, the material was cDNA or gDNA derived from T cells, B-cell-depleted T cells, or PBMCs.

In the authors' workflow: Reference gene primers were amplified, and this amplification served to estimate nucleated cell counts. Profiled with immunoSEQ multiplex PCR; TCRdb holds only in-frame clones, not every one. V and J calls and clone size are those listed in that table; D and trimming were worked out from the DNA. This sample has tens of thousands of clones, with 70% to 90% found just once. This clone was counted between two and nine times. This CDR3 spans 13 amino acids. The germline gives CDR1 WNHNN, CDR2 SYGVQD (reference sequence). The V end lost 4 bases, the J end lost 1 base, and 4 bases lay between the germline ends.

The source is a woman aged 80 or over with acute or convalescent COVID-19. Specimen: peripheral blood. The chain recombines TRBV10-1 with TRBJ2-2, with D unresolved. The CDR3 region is CASSAGNTGELFF. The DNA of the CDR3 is TGCGCCAGCAGTGCAGGGAACACCGGGGAGCTGTTTTTT.